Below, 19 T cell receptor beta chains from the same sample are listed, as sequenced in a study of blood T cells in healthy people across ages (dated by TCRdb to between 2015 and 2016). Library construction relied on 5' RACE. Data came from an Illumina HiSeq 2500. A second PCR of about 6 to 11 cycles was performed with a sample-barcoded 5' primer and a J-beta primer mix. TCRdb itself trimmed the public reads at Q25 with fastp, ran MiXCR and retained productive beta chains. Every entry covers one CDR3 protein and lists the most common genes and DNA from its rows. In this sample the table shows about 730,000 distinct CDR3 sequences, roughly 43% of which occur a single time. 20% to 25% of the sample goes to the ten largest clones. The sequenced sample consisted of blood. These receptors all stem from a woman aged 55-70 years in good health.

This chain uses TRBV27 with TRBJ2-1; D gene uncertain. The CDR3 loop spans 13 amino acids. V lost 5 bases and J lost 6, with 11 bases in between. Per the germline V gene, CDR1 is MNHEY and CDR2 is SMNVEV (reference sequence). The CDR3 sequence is CASSLVAPNEQFF. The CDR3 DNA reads TGTGCCAGCAGTCTGGTCGCCCCCAATGAGCAGTTCTTC.

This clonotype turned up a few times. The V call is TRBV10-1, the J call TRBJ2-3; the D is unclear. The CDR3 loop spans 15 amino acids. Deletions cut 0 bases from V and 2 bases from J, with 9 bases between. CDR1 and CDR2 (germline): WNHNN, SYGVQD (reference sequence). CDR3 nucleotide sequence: TGCGCCAGCAGTGAGTCTCCGGATCCCACAGATACGCAGTATTTT. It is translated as CASSESPDPTDTQYF.

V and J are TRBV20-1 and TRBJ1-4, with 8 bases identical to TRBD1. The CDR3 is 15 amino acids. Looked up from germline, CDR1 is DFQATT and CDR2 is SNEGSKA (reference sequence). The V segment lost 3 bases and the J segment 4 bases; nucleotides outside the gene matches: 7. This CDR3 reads CSASQPTGDNEKLFF. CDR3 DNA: TGCAGTGCTAGTCAGCCGACAGGGGATAATGAAAAACTGTTTTTT.

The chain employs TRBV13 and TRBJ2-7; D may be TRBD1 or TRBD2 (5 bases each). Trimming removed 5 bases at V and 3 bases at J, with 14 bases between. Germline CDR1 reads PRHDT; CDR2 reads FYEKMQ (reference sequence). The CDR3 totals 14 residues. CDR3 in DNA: TGTGCCAGCAGCCCCCGGGACGGGGACTACGAGCAGTACTTC. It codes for CASSPRDGDYEQYF.

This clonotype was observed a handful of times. The CDR3 region is CASKRGVGYEQYF. The DNA of the CDR3 is TGTGCCAGCAAGCGGGGGGTGGGCTACGAGCAGTACTTC. The rearrangement joins TRBV6-5 to TRBJ2-7, with 9 bases that match TRBD2. The trim removed 7 bases at V and 3 bases at J, leaving 4 bases unmatched. Germline V CDR1 and CDR2: MNHEY, SVGAGI. The length of the CDR3 is 13 residues.

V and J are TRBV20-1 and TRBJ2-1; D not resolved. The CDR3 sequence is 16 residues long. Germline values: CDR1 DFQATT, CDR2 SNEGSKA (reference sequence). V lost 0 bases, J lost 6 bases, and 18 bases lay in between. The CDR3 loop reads CSARDQEPKTFNEQFF. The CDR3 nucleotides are TGCAGTGCTAGAGATCAGGAGCCAAAGACCTTCAATGAGCAGTTCTTC.

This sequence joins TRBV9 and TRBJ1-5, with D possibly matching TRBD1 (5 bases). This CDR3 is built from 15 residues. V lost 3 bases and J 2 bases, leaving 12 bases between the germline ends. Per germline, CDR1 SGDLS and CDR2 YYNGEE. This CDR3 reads CASSALGTGNQPQHF. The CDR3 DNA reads TGTGCCAGCAGCGCGCTCGGGACGGGCAATCAGCCCCAGCATTTT.

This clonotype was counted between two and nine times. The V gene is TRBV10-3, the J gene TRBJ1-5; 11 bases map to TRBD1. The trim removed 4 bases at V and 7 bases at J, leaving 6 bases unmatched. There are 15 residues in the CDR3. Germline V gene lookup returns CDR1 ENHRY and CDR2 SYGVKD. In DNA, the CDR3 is TGTGCCATCAGTGGTGGACAGGGGGCAGGACAGCCCCAGCATTTT. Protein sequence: CAISGGQGAGQPQHF.

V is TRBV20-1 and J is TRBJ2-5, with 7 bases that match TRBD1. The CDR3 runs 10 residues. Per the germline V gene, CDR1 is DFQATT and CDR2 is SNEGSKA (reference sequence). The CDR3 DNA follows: TGCAGGGCTCCGATGACAGGGAAGTACTTC. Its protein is CRAPMTGKYF.

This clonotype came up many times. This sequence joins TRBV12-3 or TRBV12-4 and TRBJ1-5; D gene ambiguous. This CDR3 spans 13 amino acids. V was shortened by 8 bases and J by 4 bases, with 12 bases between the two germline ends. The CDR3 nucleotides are TGTGCCAGCCCCCCCCTGTCAAATCAGCCCCAGCATTTT. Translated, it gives CASPPLSNQPQHF.

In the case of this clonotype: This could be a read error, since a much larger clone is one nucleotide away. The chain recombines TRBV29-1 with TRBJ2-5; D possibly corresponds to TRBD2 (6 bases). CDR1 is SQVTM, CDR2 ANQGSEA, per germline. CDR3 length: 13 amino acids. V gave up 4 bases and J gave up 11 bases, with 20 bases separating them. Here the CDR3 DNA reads TGCAGCGTTGCCGGGCCAGGGTGGGGGGAGCAGTACTTC. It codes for CSVAGPGWGEQYF.

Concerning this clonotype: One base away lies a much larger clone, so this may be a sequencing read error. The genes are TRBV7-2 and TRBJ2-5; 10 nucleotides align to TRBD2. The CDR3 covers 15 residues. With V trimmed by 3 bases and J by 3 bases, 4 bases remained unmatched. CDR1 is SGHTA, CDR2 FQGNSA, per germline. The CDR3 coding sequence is TGTGCCAGCAGCTTGACTGGACTAGCGGAAGAGACCCAGTACTTC. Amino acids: CASSLTGLAEETQYF.

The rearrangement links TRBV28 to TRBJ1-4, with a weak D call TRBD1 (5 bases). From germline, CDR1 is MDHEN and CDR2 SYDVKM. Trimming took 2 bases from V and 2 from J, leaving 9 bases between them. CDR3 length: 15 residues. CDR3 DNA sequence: TGTGCCAGCAGTTTAATGGGGGGGACTAATGAAAAACTGTTTTTT. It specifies CASSLMGGTNEKLFF.

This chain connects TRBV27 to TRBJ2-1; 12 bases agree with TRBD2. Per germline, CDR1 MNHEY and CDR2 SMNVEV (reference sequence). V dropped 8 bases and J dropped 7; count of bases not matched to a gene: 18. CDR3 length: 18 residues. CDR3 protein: CASEFKGLAGPKGNEQFF. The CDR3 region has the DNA TGTGCCAGCGAGTTTAAGGGACTAGCGGGCCCAAAAGGGAATGAGCAGTTCTTC.

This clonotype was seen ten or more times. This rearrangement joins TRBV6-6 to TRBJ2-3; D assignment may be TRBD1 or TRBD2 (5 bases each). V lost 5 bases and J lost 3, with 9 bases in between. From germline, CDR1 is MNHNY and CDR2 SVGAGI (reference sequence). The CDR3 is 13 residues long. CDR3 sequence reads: CASSDEGTDTQYF. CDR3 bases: TGTGCCAGCAGTGACGAGGGGACAGATACGCAGTATTTT.

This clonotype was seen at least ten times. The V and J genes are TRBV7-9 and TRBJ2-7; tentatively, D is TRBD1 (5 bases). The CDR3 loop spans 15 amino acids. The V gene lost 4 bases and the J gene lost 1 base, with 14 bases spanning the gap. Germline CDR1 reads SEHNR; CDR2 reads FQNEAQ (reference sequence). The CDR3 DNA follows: TGTGCCAGCAGCTCCTCCCAGGGTCGATCCTACGAGCAGTACTTC. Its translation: CASSSSQGRSYEQYF.

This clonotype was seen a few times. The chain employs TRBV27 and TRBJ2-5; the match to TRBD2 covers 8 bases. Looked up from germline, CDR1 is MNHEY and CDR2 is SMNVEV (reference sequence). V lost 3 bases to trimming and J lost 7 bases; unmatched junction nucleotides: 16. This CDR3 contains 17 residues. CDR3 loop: CASSFRSGPTSEGTQYF. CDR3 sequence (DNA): TGTGCCAGCAGTTTTCGATCGGGGCCGACTAGCGAGGGGACCCAGTACTTC.

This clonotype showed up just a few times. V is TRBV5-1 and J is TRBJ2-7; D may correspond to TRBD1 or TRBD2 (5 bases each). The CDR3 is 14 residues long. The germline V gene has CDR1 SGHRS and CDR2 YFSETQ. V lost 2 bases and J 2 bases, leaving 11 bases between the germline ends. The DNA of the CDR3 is TGCGCCAGCAGCTTCGGGACGGCACCCTACGAGCAGTACTTC. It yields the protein CASSFGTAPYEQYF.

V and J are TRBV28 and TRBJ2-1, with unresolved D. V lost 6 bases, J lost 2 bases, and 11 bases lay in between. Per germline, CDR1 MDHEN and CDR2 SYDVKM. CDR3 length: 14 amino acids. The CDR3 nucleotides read TGTGCCAGCAGCCCCCCGTCAGCCTACAATGAGCAGTTCTTC. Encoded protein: CASSPPSAYNEQFF. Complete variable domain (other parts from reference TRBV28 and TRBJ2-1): DVKVTQSSRYLVKRTGEKVFLECVQDMDHENMFWYRQDPGLGLRLIYFSYDVKMKEKGDIPEGYSVSREKKERFSLILESASTNQTSMYLCASSPPSAYNEQFFGPGTRLTVL.